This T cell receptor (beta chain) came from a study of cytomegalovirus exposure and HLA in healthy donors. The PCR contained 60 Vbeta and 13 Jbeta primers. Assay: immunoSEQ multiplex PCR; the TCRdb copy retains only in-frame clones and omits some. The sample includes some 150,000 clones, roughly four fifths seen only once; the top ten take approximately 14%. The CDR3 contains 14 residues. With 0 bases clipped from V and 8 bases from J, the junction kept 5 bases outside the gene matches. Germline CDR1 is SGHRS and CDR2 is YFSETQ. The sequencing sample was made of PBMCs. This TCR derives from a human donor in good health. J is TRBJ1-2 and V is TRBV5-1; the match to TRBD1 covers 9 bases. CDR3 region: CASSLVQGAAGYTF. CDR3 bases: TGCGCCAGCAGCTTGGTACAGGGGGCGGCAGGCTACACCTTC.